Many counts were recorded for the clone carrying this T cell receptor (beta chain). The time point was: newly diagnosed GD, antithyroid drugs for less than 3 months. PBMCs were the source of the RNA used for TCR sequencing. This specimen belongs to a study of regulatory T cells in long-lasting Graves disease. With V trimmed by 6 bases and J by 7 bases, 11 bases remained unmatched. The germline CDR1 and CDR2 sequences are WNHNN and SYGVQD (reference sequence). This CDR3 is 14 amino acids long. With iRepertoire HTBI primers and Arm-PCR of CDR3 regions, TCR beta libraries were built. TCRdb recomputed calls from the multiplex PCR reads with MiXCR, one row per CDR3 protein. The sample lists a few hundred thousand distinct CDR3 sequences, about 12% occurring once. The data were also submitted as part of a second study, on T cells in Graves' hyperthyroidism and ophthalmopathy.

This TCR was sampled from a woman aged 18-30 years with Graves disease. The sample here was peripheral blood mononuclear cells (PBMCs), taken at new diagnosis, from a patient treated with antithyroid drugs. This rearrangement joins TRBV10-1 to TRBJ1-1; 7 bases line up with TRBD1. This chain's CDR3 is CASRYDRASGEAFF. Here the CDR3 DNA reads TGCGCCAGCAGGTATGACAGGGCCTCCGGTGAAGCTTTCTTT.